This T cell receptor (beta chain) was sequenced for a study of cytomegalovirus exposure and HLA in healthy donors. General observations from the study: Specific recognition of CMV antigens was confirmed in vitro for three chains (all CMV-associated). Prediction of most subjects' HLA-A and HLA-B alleles by TCR beta sequences was reportedly accurate. Follow-up analysis seemed to connect common viral pathogens with several of the most significant clusters identified.

A multiplex PCR was run with 60 Vbeta primers and 13 Jbeta primers. Only in-frame clones appear in the TCRdb table, and some are missing; sequencing was by immunoSEQ multiplex PCR. The repertoire holds 65,000 to 85,000 clones, with more than 60% as singletons. A remark on this clone: What it binds is unknown.

Trimming removed 7 bases at V and 8 bases at J, with 18 bases between. The CDR3 contains 13 residues. Germline CDR1 LNHDA, CDR2 SQIVND (reference sequence). Sequencing input: PBMCs. The chain employs TRBV19 and TRBJ2-7; maybe TRBD2 (6 bases). The TCR was taken from a man aged 45-65 years in good health and CMV-seropositive. In DNA form, the CDR3 reads TGTGCCAGTACTGGCGGGACCTGGGGCAAGCAGTACTTC. Protein: CASTGGTWGKQYF.